This T cell receptor beta chain stems from a study of cytomegalovirus exposure and HLA in healthy donors (dated by TCRdb to about 2017). Regarding the complete study: In an earlier analysis of 450 to 750 of the donors, around 300 Gb of sequence data and some 120 million unique TCR beta sequences from 180 million or so T cells were reported. An early release covering 550 to 650 HLA-typed donors comprised approximately 290 gigabases of sequencing data and tens of millions of unique TCR sequences. Of the roughly 410 genotyped donors, 80% to 90% were placed in the genetic ancestry cluster associated with self-reported Caucasian donors. The aim of the study was to test whether cataloging public T cell receptors could identify signatures of past pathogen exposure. The study used immunosequencing to profile the T cell repertoires of 666 subjects and linked those repertoires to cytomegalovirus serostatus. Besides the first cohort of roughly 640 subjects, a separate validation cohort made up of 120 different subjects was used. The study combined high-throughput TCR immunosequencing, statistical association of individual TCRs with disease status, and machine learning to predict cytomegalovirus infection status. To study patterns of TCR occurrence, a later analysis re-analyzed previously published TCR beta repertoires from around 660 donors and added high-resolution HLA genotyping. Rather than drawing on any new phenotypic data, the later analysis identified candidate immune exposures from TCR beta sequences and the way those sequences occurred across donors. In an earlier analysis of more than 550 of the donors, high-throughput TCR beta sequencing was used to judge whether each TCR beta V gene segment behaved as functional or pseudogenic. Donor age, sex, ethnicity and CMV serostatus were collected together with the repertoire data. A later genetic analysis used genome-wide SNP genotypes for about 60% of the roughly 670 donors, treating that subset as a discovery cohort. All discovery cohort repertoires had been generated using a single sequencing platform. HLA typing included class I and class II loci at four-digit resolution. The number of donors typed differed by locus, with about 620-630 for A, B, C, DRB1 and DQB1, roughly 520 for DQA1, over 600 for DPA1, and about 450 for DPB1. Four to six DR-DQ haplotypes were handled as single units for association and clustering, since linkage in the cohort was strong. Among roughly 400 genotyped donors of the cohort, an average of around 250,000 unique TCR beta nucleotide sequences was sequenced per donor, of which about 18% were non-productive.

V is cut back by 1 base and J by 2 bases, with 6 bases in the junction unmatched. CDR1 and CDR2, looked up from the germline V gene, are SGHRS and YFSETQ. The CDR3 sequence holds 17 residues, the cysteine and phenylalanine included. The sequence is cut down to CDR3 DNA, 51 bases in frame from base 1. On this clone: What this receptor recognizes is not known. Within one base of it there is no much larger clone, and no base qualities were kept.

The library was obtained by the immunoSEQ multiplex PCR assay. For the multiplex PCR, a mixture combining 60 forward primers for TCR Vbeta segments and 13 reverse primers for TCR Jbeta segments was used. The CDR3 region of rearranged TCR beta genes was amplified from genomic DNA by a multiplex PCR assay. The amplified TCR beta libraries were sequenced on the Illumina HiSeq System as 87-base-pair reads. The authors' analysis ran thus. A later analysis tallied 80 million to 95 million unique TCR beta chains across the 610 or so repertoires, and about 10 million of those chains were shared by two or more donors. Raw reads were error-corrected and collapsed into unique sequences by a nearest-neighbor algorithm in which closely related sequences were merged to remove PCR and sequencing errors. To assign V, D and J gene segments, CDR3 sequences were aligned to IMGT reference sequences. For a sequence to be retained, a match of at least six nucleotides to both a V gene segment and a J gene segment was required. Rearrangements were called productive when the CDR3 lacked stop codons and stayed in frame with V and J; all others were non-productive. Following IMGT convention, CDR3 was defined as the stretch from the second conserved V-encoded cysteine up to the conserved J-encoded phenylalanine. The earlier analysis of more than 450 of the donors excluded sequences that lacked an unambiguous match to a single V gene segment. An earlier analysis of approximately 590 of the donors classified V segments as functional when productive rearrangements were above 56.7% and as segregating when the standard deviation between donors was above 5%. A statistical classification framework was built to diagnose cytomegalovirus status from the catalog of TCR beta chain sequences. In a later analysis, TCR nucleotide sequences were compared against IMGT/GENE-DB human TR gene sequences so that V and J genes could be assigned. Using the TCRdist pipeline, a later analysis assigned CDR3 sequences along with most-parsimonious VDJ recombination scenarios. In a later analysis, every TCR beta chain was defined by the combination of its CDR3 amino acid sequence and its V-gene family, and reads without a unique V-gene family were dropped. In a later analysis, fewer than 650 highly shared, low-generation-probability nucleotide sequences were removed to address suspected cross-contamination and a sequencing artifact. In a later analysis, a clonal expansion index for each public chain was calculated from normalized within-repertoire ranks of inferred template counts. A later analysis computed generation probabilities with a VDJ recombination model fitted to out-of-frame rearrangements, and checked the results against IGoR. In a later analysis, TCR-TCR, TCR-HLA and TCR-CMV co-occurrence was scored with hypergeometric tests, and a repertoire-size bias correction was applied to TCR pairs. A later analysis estimated false discovery rates by permuting HLA or CMV assignments 20 times. A later analysis grouped co-occurring TCRs with DBSCAN, adding TCRdist sequence similarity when clustering within HLA-allele-positive subsets. Repertoires with fewer than 30,000 or more than 120,000 public chains were left out of co-occurrence clustering, as were about five repertoires with anomalous nucleotide sharing. TCRdb mirrors the immuneACCESS table, restricted to in-frame sequences. Some clones are absent from its copies; in checked studies, under half trace to an unresolved V gene, and the reason for the others is unknown. The V and J calls and the clone size are those of that table, but D and trimming were determined from the DNA. Present in this sample are about 230,000 clones, approximately 82% of which were seen just once. Approximately 0.62% of the sample is taken by the ten largest.

Overall results and qualifications from the work: In a later genetic analysis, a missense DCLRE1C variant was associated with V-gene and J-gene trimming of TCR beta chains, and the association was replicated in an independent cohort. Only TCR beta chains were sequenced in this cohort, and the absence of alpha or paired-chain data limited detectable features. It was suggested by the authors that the approach could potentially be generalized to other disease states and immunological phenotypes. The only immune exposure information available for the cohort was CMV serostatus. The presence/absence analyses assumed that sequencing depth was roughly uniform across donors, and that assumption may not be true. A further reported finding was that TCR beta sequences accurately predicted the HLA-A and HLA-B alleles for most subjects in the first cohort. Linkage disequilibrium might explain the correlated functional status among segregating V segments, but an unknown experimental factor could not be excluded. Specific HLA alleles were associated with 16,951 TCR beta sequences at a false discovery rate of 0.05 in a later analysis. While some public TCRs were present in many individuals, most TCR sequences turned up only very rarely across donors. The sequencing pipeline was judged likely to have produced a cluster of highly shared sequence variants as a technical artifact. Because HLA typing was unavailable for some donors at each locus, only the typed subset was used in association tests. When HLA alleles, especially DR and DQ, strongly co-occurred, attributing TCR associations to individual alleles was difficult. In both the original and validation cohorts, the classifier was reported to diagnose cytomegalovirus status with high specificity and sensitivity. Compared with the roughly 670-donor mean, donors in an Asian-associated ancestry cluster had fewer N-insertions in productive TCRs, according to a later genetic analysis. A later analysis reported that several top co-occurrence clusters appeared linked to parvovirus B19, influenza, CMV and Epstein-Barr virus. In a later analysis, TCR association rates were found to vary across HLA loci, with the most associated TCRs seen for DRB1 alleles and the fewest for HLA-C alleles. In an earlier analysis of approximately 590 of the donors, most TCR beta V segments appeared in productive rearrangements about 87% or about 30% of the time, broadly matching IMGT annotations. According to a later analysis, most CMV-associated TCR beta chains appeared to be HLA-restricted, and the HLA associations seemed to be driven largely by CMV exposure. The study listed 164 TCR beta chains as associated with cytomegalovirus. Compared with equally common non-associated chains, HLA-associated TCR beta chains in a later analysis were more clonally expanded and had lower generation probabilities. Some IMGT-functional V segments, including TRBV6-2 and TRBV6-3, could not be told apart with the 87-base-pair reads, so those segments were excluded. Roughly 17 rarely observed V segments, including chromosome 9 orphons, were excluded from the earlier analysis of approximately 500 of the donors because counts were too low. In vitro tests confirmed that a few of the cytomegalovirus-associated TCR beta chains recognize cytomegalovirus antigens.

The cohort was made up of about 670 healthy bone marrow donors. Cohort members were all nominally healthy when sampled, although unrecorded immune exposures were likely present. The donor was CMV seronegative and was included in the group of several hundred seronegative cohort members. Every donor gave a peripheral blood sample, and the peripheral blood mononuclear cells from that sample were used for TCR beta sequencing. The Qiagen DNeasy Blood Extraction Kit was used to extract genomic DNA from the blood cell samples. Recombination linked TRBV5-1 to TRBJ2-5; TRBD2 fits 12 bases in the junction. This TCR came from a woman in her thirties or forties in good health and CMV-seronegative. The sequencing sample was made of PBMCs. CDR3 region: CASSLFSSGGVQETQYF. The nucleotides are TGCGCCAGCAGCTTGTTTTCTAGCGGGGGGGTGCAAGAGACCCAGTACTTC.